This T cell receptor beta chain was sequenced during a study of blood T cell repertoires in COVID-19. The overall study: T cells, B-cell-depleted T cells, or PBMCs supplied cDNA or gDNA.

Trimming shortened V by 1 base and J by 0 bases, and 4 bases separated the two germline ends. Germline V gene lookup returns CDR1 SGHAT and CDR2 FQNNGV. This CDR3 spans 14 amino acids. Data came from immunoSEQ multiplex PCR; TCRdb stores just in-frame clones and leaves some out. The data hold about 89,000 clones, with 65% to 80% observed a single time. The sequenced sample consisted of peripheral blood. This chain joins TRBV11-2 and TRBJ2-4, with D unresolved. The TCR sequence derives from a human donor in a cohort sampled during active COVID-19. The CDR3 DNA reads TGTGCCAGCAGCTTAGCTCTAGCCAAAAACATTCAGTACTTC. It encodes CASSLALAKNIQYF. The full variable domain, with the rest looked up from reference TRBV11-2 and TRBJ2-4, is EAGVAQSPRYKIIEKRQSVAFWCNPISGHATLYWYQQILGQGPKLLIQFQNNGVVDDSQLPKDRFSAERLKGVDSTLKIQPAKLEDSAVYLCASSLALAKNIQYFGAGTRLSVL.